This TCR beta chain was sequenced for a study of T cells in localized non-small cell lung cancer. For this clone: Antigen: not known.

The CDR3 is 13 amino acids. The J segment lost 3 bases and the V segment lost 6 bases, leaving 4 bases of the junction unmatched. Germline-derived CDR1 and CDR2 are MDHEN and SYDVKM. Points from the study as a whole: Owing to sequencing of a solitary tumor region, heterogeneity cannot be discounted. A median approximately 60 of the top 100 tumor clones appeared in adjacent lung. Higher blood T cell density tracked longer overall survival.

Only in-frame clones appear in the TCRdb table, and some are missing; sequencing was by immunoSEQ multiplex PCR. The table shows 50,000 to 70,000 clones, with roughly 90% occurring only once. This specimen was peripheral blood, taken before any cancer treatment. This TCR was recovered from a man between 40 and 69 years old with stage I lung adenocarcinoma. The chain has TRBV28 and TRBJ2-7; 8 bases map to TRBD1. The CDR3 DNA reads as TGTGCCAGCAGACTAGACAGGGGCTACGAGCAGTACTTC. It is translated as CASRLDRGYEQYF.